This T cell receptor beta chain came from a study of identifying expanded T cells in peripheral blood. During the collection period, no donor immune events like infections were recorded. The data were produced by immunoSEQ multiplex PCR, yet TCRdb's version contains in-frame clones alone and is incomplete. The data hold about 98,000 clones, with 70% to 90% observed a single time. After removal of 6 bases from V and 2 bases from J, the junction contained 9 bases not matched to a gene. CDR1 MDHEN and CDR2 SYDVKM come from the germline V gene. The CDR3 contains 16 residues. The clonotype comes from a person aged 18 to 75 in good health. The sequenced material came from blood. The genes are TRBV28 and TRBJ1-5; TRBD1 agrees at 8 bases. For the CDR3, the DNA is TGTGCCAGCAGCCTCGGCCAGGGGGCTGGCAATCAGCCCCAGCATTTT. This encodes CASSLGQGAGNQPQHF.